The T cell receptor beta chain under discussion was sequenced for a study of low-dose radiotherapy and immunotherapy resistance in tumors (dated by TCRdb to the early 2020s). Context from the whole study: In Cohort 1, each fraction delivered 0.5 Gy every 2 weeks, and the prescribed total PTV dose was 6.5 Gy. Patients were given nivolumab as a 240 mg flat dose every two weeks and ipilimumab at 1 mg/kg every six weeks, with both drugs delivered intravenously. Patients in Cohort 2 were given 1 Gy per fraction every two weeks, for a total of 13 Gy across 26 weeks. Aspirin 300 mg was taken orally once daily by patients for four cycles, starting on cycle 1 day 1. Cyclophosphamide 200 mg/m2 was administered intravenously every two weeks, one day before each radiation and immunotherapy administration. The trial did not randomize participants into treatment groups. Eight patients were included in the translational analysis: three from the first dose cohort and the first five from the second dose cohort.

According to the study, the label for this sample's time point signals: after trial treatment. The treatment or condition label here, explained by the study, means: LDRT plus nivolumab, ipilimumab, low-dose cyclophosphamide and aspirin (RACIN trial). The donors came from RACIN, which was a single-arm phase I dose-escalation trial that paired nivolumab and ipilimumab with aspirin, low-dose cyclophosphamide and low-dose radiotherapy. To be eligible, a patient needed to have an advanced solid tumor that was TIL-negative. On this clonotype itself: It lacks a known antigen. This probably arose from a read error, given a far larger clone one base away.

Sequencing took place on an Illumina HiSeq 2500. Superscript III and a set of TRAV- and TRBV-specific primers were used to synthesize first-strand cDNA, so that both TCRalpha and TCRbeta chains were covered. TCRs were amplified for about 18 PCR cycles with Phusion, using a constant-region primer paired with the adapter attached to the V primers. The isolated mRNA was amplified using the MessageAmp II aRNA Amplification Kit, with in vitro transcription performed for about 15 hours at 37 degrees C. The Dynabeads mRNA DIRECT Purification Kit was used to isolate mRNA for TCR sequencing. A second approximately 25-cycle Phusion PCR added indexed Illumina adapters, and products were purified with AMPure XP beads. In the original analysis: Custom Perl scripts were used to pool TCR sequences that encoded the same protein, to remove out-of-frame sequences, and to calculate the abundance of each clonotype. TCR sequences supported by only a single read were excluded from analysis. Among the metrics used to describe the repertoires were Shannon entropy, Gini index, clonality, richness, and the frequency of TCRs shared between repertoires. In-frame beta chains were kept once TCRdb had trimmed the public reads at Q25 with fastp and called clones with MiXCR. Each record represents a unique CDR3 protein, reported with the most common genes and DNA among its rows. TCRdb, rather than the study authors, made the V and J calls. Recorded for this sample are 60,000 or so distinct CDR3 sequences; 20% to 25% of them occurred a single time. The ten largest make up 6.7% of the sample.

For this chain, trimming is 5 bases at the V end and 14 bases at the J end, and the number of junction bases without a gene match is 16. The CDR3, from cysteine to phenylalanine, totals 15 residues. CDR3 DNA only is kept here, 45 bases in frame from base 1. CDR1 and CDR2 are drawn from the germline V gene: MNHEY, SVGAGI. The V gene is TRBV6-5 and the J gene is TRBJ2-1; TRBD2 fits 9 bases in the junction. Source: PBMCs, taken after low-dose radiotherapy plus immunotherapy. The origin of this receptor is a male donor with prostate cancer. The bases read TGTGCCAGCAGTGAATTGGTGAGCGGGAGGACAGTTGAGTTCTTC. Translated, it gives CASSELVSGRTVEFF.